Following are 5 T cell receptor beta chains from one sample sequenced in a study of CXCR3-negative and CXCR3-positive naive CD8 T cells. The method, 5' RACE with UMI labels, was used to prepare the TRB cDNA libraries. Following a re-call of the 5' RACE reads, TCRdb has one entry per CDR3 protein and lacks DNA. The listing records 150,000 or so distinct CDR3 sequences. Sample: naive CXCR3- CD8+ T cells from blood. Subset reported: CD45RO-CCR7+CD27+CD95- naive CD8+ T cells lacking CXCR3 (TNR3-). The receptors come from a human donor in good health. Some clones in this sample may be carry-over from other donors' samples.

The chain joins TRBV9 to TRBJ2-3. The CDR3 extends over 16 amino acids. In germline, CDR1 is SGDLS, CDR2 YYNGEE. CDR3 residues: CASSTDEGHNTDTQYF.

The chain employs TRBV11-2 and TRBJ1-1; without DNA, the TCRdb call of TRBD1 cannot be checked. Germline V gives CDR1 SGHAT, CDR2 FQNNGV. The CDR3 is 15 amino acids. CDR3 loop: CASSIQGSMNTEAFF.

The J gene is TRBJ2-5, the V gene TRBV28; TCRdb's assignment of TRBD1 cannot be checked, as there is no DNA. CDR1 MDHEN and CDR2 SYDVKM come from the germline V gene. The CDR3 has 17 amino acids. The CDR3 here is CASSQGGREMPIETQYF.

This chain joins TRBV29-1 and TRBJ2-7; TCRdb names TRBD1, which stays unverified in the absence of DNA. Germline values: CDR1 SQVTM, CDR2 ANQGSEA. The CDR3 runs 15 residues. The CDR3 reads CSVESSGTASYEQYF.

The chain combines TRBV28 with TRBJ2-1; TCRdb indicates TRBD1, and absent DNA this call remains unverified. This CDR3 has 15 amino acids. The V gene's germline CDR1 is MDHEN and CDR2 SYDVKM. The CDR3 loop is CASSLGTGEYDEQFF. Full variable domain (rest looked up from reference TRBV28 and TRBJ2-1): DVKVTQSSRYLVKRTGEKVFLECVQDMDHENMFWYRQDPGLGLRLIYFSYDVKMKEKGDIPEGYSVSREKKERFSLILESASTNQTSMYLCASSLGTGEYDEQFFGPGTRLTVL.